This T cell receptor beta chain was profiled in a study of blood T cell repertoires in COVID-19. Whole-study context: Some COVID-19 samples were acute and others convalescent; all came from the United States, Italy and Spain. T cells, B-cell-depleted T cells, or PBMCs supplied cDNA or gDNA.

The CDR3 contains 17 residues. Per germline, CDR1 LNHDA and CDR2 SQIVND (reference sequence). V gave up 3 bases and J gave up 2 bases, with 20 bases separating them. Original methodology: Amplification from reference gene primers served as the basis for estimated nucleated cell counts. TCRdb keeps only in-frame clones here, not all; method: immunoSEQ multiplex PCR. That table gives V, J and clone size, and the DNA gave D and trimming. The table includes about 500,000 clones, 89% detected once. The clonotype comes from a man between 18 and 29 years old with COVID-19, enrolled during active disease. Sequencing was performed on peripheral blood. The genes are TRBV19 and TRBJ2-7, with a tentative D call TRBD2 (6 bases). CDR3 nucleotides: TGTGCCAGTAGTATCGTCCCATGGGGGGAGTTAACCTACGAGCAGTACTTC. Its protein product is CASSIVPWGELTYEQYF.